This T cell receptor (beta chain) appears in the sequencing data of a study of stem cell transplantation in POMP-related autoinflammatory disease. The V gene lost 3 bases and the J gene lost 2 bases, with 14 bases spanning the gap. The CDR3 totals 14 residues. Germline-derived CDR1 and CDR2 are DFQATT and SNEGSKA (reference sequence). Clones were sequenced by immunoSEQ multiplex PCR, and TCRdb holds only the in-frame ones, with some missing. Counted here are tens of thousands of clones, approximately 91% occurring once; the ten biggest clones make up about 0.66%. This clone is a singleton in its sample.

Sequencing used CD4+ T cells from PBMCs, obtained after stem cell transplantation. This TCR came from a human patient with POMP-related autoinflammation and immune dysregulation (PRAID). The graft donor may have given rise to some T cells. This chain connects TRBV20-1 to TRBJ2-7; D gene uncertain. The CDR3 DNA reads TGCAGTGCTAGTACCCTGGGTCAAACCTACGAGCAGTACGTC. This encodes CSASTLGQTYEQYV.